Sequencing of this T cell receptor (beta chain) was carried out in a study of blood T cell repertoires in COVID-19. Whole-study context: The origin of the acute and convalescent COVID-19 samples was the United States, Italy and Spain. From T cells, B-cell-depleted T cells, or PBMCs came the material, which was cDNA or gDNA.

Per the original data handling: Researchers report that nucleated cell counts were estimated from reference gene primer amplification. This table comes from immunoSEQ multiplex PCR, and its TCRdb copy is limited to in-frame clones, with some not included. The V and J calls and clone size are taken from that table; D and trimming were inferred from the DNA. The repertoire has about 88,000 clones, 90% to 95% of them found once; the top ten carry approximately 1.8%. The sequence was obtained from a man between 60 and 75 years old with acute or convalescent COVID-19. Sequences were obtained from peripheral blood.

The CDR3 region is CASSLAGGDEKLFF. In DNA, the CDR3 is TGCGCCAGCAGCTTGGCCGGCGGGGATGAAAAACTGTTTTTT. V is TRBV5-1 and J is TRBJ1-4; D remains ambiguous. Germline V gene data show CDR1 as SGHRS and CDR2 as YFSETQ. The V and J ends lost 0 bases and 6 bases respectively, with 9 bases between them. CDR3 length: 14 amino acids.